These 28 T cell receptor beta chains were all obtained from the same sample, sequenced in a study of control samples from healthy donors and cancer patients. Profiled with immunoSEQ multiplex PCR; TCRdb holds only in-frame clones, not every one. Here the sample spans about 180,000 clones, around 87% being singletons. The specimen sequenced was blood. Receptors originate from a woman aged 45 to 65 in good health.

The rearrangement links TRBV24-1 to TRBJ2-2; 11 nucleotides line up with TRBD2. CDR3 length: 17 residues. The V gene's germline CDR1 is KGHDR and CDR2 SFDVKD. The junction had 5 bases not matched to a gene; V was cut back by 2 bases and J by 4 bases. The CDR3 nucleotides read TGTGCCACCAGTGATTGGACTAGCGGGCCACTCACCGGGGAGCTGTTTTTT. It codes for CATSDWTSGPLTGELFF.

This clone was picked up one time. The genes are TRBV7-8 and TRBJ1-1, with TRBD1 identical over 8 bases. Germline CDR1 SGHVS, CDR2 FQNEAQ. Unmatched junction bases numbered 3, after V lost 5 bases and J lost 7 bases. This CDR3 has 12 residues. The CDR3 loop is CASSIGTGEAFF. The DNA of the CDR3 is TGTGCCAGCAGCATCGGGACAGGTGAAGCTTTCTTT.

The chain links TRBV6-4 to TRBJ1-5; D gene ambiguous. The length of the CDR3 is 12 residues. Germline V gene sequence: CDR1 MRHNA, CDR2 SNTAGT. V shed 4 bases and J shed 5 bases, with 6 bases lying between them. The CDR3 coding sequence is TGTGCCAGCAGTGCCCCTTATCAGCCCCAGCATTTT. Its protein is CASSAPYQPQHF.

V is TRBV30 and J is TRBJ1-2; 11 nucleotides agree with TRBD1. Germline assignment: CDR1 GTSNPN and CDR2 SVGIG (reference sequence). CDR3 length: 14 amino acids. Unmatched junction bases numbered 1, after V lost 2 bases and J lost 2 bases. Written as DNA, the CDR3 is TGTGCCTGGAGTTGGGACAGGGGGAACTATGGCTACACCTTC. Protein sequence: CAWSWDRGNYGYTF.

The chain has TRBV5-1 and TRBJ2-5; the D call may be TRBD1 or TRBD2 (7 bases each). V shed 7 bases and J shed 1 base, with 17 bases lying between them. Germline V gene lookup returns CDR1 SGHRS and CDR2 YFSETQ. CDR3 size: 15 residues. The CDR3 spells CASQGGGILQETQYF. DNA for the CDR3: TGCGCCAGCCAGGGGGGGGGCATTCTCCAAGAGACCCAGTACTTC. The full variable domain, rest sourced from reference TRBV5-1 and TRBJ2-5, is KAGVTQTPRYLIKTRGQQVTLSCSPISGHRSVSWYQQTPGQGLQFLFEYFSETQRNKGNFPGRFSGRQFSNSRSEMNVSTLELGDSALYLCASQGGGILQETQYFGPGTRLLVL.

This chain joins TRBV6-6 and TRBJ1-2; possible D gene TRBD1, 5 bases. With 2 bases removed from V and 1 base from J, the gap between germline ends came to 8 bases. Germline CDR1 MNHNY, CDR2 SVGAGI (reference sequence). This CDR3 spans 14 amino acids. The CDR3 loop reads CASSYGALNYGYTF. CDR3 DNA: TGTGCCAGCAGTTACGGGGCCCTTAACTATGGCTACACCTTC.

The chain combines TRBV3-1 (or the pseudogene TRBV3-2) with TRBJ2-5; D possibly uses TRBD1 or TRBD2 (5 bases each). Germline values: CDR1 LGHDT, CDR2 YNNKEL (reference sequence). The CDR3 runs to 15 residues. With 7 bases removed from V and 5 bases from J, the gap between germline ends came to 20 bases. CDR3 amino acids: CASTPGSGWGETQYF. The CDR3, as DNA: TGTGCCAGCACCCCAGGGAGCGGTTGGGGTGAGACCCAGTACTTC.

CDR3 bases: TGCGCCAGCAGCTTGGGGTATAATGAAAAACTGTTTTTT. Its translation: CASSLGYNEKLFF. The chain recombines TRBV5-1 with TRBJ1-4; D is unclear. With 0 bases removed from V and 4 bases from J, the gap between germline ends came to 4 bases. Per germline, CDR1 SGHRS and CDR2 YFSETQ. The CDR3 has 13 amino acids.

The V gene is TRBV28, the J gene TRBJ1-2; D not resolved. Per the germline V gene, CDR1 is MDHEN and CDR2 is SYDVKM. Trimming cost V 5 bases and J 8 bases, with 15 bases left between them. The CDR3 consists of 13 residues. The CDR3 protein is CASSPRAYAGYTF. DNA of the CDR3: TGTGCCAGCAGTCCTCGGGCTTACGCGGGCTACACCTTC.

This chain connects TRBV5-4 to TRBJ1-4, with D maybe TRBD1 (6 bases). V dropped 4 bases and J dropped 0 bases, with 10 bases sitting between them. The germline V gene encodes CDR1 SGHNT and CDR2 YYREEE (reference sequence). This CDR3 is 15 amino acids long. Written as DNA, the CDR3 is TGTGCCAGCAGCCTCGGGGGCTCAACTAATGAAAAACTGTTTTTT. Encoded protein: CASSLGGSTNEKLFF.

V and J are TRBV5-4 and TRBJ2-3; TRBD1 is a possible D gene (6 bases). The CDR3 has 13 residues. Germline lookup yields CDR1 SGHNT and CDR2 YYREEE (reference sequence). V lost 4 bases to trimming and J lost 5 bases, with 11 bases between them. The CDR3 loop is CASSRTGLDTQYF. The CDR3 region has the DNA TGTGCCAGCAGCCGCACAGGGTTAGATACGCAGTATTTT.

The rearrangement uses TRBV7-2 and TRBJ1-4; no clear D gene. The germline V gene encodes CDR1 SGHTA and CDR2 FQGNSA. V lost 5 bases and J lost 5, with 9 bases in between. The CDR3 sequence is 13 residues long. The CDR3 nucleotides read TGTGCCAGCAGCCCCTTTTCCAATGAAAAACTGTTTTTT. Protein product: CASSPFSNEKLFF.

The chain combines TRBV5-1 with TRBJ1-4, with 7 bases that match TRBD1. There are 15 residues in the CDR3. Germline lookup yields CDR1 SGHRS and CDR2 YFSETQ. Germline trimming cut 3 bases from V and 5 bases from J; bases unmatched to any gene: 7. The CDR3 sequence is CASSSGTDLNEKLFF. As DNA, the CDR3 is TGCGCCAGCAGCTCCGGGACAGACCTAAATGAAAAACTGTTTTTT.

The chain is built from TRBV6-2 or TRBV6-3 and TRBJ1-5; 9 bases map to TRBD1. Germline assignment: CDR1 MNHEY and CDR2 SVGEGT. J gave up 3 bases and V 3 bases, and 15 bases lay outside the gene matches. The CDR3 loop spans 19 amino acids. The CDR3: CASSYLIGRQGVFNQPQHF. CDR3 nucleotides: TGTGCCAGCAGTTATTTGATAGGGCGACAGGGGGTTTTCAATCAGCCCCAGCATTTT.

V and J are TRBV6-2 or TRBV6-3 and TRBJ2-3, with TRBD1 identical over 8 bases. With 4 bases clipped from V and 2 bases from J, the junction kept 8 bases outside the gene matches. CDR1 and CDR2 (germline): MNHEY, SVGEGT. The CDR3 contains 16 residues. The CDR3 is CASSSRDRTFTDTQYF. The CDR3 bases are TGTGCCAGCAGTTCCCGGGACAGGACATTCACAGATACGCAGTATTTT.

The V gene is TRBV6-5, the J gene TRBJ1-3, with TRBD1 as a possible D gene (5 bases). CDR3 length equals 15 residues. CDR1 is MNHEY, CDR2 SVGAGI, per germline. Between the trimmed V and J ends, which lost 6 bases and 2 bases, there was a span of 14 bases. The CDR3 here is CASRTGLSAGNTIYF. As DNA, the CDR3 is TGTGCCAGCAGGACGGGACTCTCGGCTGGAAACACCATATATTTT.

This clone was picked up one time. Here the CDR3 DNA reads TGTGCCAGCAGCCACGGACAGAGCGGGTTCACCTTC. Its translation: CASSHGQSGFTF. The chain is built from TRBV11-1 and TRBJ1-2; TRBD1 is a possible D gene (6 bases). With 5 bases removed from V and 13 bases from J, the gap between germline ends came to 17 bases. CDR3 length equals 12 residues. Germline lookup yields CDR1 SGHAT and CDR2 FQDESV (reference sequence).

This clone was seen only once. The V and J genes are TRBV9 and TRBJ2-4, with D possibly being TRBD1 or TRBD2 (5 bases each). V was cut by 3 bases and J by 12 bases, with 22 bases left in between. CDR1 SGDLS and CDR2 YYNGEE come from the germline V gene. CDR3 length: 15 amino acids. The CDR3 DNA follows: TGTGCCAGCAGCGCTCGATCGGGCCGGGACGAAGATCAGTACTTC. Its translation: CASSARSGRDEDQYF. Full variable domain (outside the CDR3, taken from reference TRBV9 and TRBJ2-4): DSGVTQTPKHLITATGQRVTLRCSPRSGDLSVYWYQQSLDQGLQFLIQYYNGEERAKGNILERFSAQQFPDLHSELNLSSLELGDSALYFCASSARSGRDEDQYFGAGTRLSVL.

CDR3 bases: TGTGCCAGCAGCTTAGGATCCGGGACTACAAACGAGCAGTACTTC. Amino acid sequence: CASSLGSGTTNEQYF. This rearrangement joins TRBV7-2 to TRBJ2-7; TRBD2 matches at 7 bases. This CDR3 contains 15 residues. V shed 1 base, J shed 5 bases, and the junction held 8 bases outside the gene matches. Germline CDR1 and CDR2: SGHTA and FQGNSA.

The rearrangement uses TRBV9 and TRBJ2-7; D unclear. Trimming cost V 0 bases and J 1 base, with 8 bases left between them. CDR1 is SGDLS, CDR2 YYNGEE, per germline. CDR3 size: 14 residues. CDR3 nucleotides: TGTGCCAGCAGCGTAGCTGATAGGTCCTACGAGCAGTACTTC. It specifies CASSVADRSYEQYF.

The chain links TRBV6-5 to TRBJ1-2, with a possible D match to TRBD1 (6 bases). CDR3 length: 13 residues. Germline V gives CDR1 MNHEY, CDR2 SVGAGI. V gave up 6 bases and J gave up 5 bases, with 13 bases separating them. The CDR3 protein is CASRLTGRYGYTF. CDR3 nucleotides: TGTGCCAGCAGACTCACAGGGAGGTATGGCTACACCTTC.

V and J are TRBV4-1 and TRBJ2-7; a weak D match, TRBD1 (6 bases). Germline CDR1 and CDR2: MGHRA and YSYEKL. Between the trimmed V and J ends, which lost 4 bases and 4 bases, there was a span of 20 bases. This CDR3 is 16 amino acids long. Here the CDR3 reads CASSPAGWQGQYEQYF. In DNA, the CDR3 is TGCGCCAGCAGCCCAGCTGGGTGGCAGGGGCAGTACGAGCAGTACTTC.

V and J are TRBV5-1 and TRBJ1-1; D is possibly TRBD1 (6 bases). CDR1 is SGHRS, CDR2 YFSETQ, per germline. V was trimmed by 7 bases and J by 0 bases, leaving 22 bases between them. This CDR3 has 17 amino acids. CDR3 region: CASLKGGIGGMNTEAFF. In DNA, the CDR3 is TGCGCCAGCCTCAAGGGGGGAATAGGCGGTATGAACACTGAAGCTTTCTTT.

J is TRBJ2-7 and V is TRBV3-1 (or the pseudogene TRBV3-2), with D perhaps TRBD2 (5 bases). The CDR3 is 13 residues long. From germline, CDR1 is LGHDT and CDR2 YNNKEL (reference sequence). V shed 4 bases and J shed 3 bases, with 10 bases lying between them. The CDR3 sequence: CASSRTDRYEQYF. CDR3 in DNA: TGTGCCAGCAGCCGGACTGATCGCTACGAGCAGTACTTC.

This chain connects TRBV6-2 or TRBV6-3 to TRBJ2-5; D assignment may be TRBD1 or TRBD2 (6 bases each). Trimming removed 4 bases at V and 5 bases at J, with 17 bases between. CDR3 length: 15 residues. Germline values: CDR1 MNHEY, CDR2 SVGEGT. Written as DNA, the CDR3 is TGTGCCAGCAGTTCCCTGGGGGGCCCTCGGGAGACCCAGTACTTC. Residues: CASSSLGGPRETQYF.

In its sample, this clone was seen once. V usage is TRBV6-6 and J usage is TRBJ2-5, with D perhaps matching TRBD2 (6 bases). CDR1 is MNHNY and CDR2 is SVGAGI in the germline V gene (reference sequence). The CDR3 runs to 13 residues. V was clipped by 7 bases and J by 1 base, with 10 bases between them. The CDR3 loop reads CASTLTSQETQYF. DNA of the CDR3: TGTGCCAGCACCCTGACTAGCCAAGAGACCCAGTACTTC.

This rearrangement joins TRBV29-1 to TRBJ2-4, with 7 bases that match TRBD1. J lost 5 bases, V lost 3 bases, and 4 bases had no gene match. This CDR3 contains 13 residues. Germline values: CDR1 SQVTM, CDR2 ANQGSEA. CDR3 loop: CSVETGPENIQYF. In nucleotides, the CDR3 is TGCAGCGTTGAGACAGGGCCGGAAAACATTCAGTACTTC.

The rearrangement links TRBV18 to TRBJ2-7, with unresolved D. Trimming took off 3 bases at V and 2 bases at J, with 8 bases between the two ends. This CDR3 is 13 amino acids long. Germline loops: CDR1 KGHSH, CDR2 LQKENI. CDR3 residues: CASSPGITYEQYF. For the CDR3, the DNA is TGTGCCAGCTCACCGGGTATCACCTACGAGCAGTACTTC. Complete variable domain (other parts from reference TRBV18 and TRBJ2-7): NAGVMQNPRHLVRRRGQEARLRCSPMKGHSHVYWYRQLPEEGLKFMVYLQKENIIDESGMPKERFSAEFPKEGPSILRIQQVVRGDSAAYFCASSPGITYEQYFGPGTRLTVT.